This TCR beta chain was captured by sequencing in a study of cytomegalovirus exposure and HLA in healthy donors. On the study more broadly: Later, an analysis reported that the 130 or so validation repertoires had used the same platform as the 500 to 750 first-cohort repertoires.

Overall study findings and caveats: According to the study, 150 to 200 TCR beta chains were cytomegalovirus-associated. A few CMV-associated chains proved CMV antigen-specific in vitro. The classifier reportedly diagnosed cytomegalovirus status with high sensitivity and specificity.

Clones were sequenced by immunoSEQ multiplex PCR, and TCRdb holds only the in-frame ones, with some missing. The data hold 200,000 to 250,000 clones, with approximately 84% observed a single time. As to this clone: Its specificity is not known.

The CDR3 consists of 15 residues. Trimming left V 3 bases short and J 5 bases short, with 17 bases between. Germline values: CDR1 SEHNR, CDR2 FQNEAQ (reference sequence). Sequenced input: PBMCs. The source is a man in his late teens or twenties in good health and CMV-seropositive. This chain uses TRBV7-9 with TRBJ2-7; D may match TRBD1 or TRBD2 (5 bases each). The CDR3 loop reads CASSLGTPVVDEQYF. For the CDR3, the DNA is TGTGCCAGCAGCTTGGGGACGCCGGTGGTAGACGAGCAGTACTTC.